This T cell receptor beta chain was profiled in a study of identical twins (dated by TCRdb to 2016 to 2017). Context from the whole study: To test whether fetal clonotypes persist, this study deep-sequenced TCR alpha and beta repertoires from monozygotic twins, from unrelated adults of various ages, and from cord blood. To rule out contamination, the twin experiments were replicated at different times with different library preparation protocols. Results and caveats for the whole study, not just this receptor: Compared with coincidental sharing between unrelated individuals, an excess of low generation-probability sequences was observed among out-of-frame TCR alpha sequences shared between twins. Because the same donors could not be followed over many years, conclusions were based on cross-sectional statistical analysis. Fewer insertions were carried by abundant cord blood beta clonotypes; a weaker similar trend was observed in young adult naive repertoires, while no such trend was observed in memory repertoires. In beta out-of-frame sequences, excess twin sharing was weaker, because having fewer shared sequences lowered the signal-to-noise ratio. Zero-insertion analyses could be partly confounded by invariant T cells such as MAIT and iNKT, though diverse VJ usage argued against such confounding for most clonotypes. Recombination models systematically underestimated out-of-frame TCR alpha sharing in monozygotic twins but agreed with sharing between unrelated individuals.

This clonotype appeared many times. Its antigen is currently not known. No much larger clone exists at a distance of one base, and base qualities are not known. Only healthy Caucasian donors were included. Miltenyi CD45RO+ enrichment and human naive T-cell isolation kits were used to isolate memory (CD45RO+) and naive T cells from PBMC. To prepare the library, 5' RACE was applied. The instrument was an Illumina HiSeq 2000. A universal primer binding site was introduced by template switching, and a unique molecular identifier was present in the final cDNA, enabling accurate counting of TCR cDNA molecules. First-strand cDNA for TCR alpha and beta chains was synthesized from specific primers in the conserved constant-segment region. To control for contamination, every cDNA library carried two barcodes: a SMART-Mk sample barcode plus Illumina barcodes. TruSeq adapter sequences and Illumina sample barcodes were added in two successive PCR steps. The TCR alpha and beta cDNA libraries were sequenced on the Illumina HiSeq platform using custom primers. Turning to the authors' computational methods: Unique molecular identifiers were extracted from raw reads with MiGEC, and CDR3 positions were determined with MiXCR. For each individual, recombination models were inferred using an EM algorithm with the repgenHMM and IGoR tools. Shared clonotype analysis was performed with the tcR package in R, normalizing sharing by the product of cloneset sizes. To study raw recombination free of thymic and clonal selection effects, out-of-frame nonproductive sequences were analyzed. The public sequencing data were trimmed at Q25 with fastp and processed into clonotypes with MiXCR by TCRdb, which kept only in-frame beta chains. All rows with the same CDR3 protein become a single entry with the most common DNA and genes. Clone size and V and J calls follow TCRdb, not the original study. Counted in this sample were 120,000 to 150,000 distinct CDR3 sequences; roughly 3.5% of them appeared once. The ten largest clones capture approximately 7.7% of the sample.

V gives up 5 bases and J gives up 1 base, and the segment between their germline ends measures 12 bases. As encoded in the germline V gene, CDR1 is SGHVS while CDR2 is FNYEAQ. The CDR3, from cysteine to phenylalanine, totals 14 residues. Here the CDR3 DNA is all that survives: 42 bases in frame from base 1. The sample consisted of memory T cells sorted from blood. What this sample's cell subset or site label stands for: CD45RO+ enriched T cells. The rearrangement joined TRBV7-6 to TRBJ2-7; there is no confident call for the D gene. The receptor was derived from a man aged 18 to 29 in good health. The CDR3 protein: CASSQSGVSYEQYF. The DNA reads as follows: TGTGCCAGCAGCCAATCAGGTGTTTCCTACGAGCAGTACTTC.